This T cell receptor (beta chain) comes out of a study of shared clonotypes between healthy human individuals. Study observations and caveats: Sharing of clonotypes among donors was expected to vary with sequencing depth.

The CDR3 runs 15 residues. CDR1 and CDR2 (germline): MDHEN, SYDVKM. Germline trimming cut 6 bases from V and 1 base from J; bases unmatched to any gene: 9. Using immunoSEQ multiplex PCR, the repertoire was profiled, and TCRdb retains in-frame clones only, with some absent. The data show around 2.5 million clones, approximately 94% seen once. Adult Caucasians living in Nashville, Tennessee made up all of the donors. Division of CD4+ cells produced a CD45RA+ naive subset and a CD45RA-negative memory subset. On this clone itself: The target antigen is unknown.

The chain combines TRBV28 with TRBJ2-7; 7 bases fit TRBD1. What was sequenced was naive CD4+ T cells from PBMCs. Subset denoted: CD45RA+ positively selected. The TCR originated in a man between 18 and 35 years old in good health. Some clones in this sample may be carry-over from other donors' samples. This chain's CDR3 is CASSTIGTASYEQYF. For the CDR3, the DNA is TGTGCCAGCAGCACTATCGGGACAGCTTCCTACGAGCAGTACTTC.